This T cell receptor (beta chain) was retrieved from a study of T cells in Graves' hyperthyroidism and ophthalmopathy. The source material, RNA transcripts, was used to amplify TCR beta CDR3 regions. HTBI primers were the set used in a first-round RT-PCR of the TCR CDR3. TCRdb redid the calling of the multiplex PCR reads with MiXCR, one entry per CDR3 protein. The sample lists 750,000 to 950,000 distinct CDR3 sequences, about two fifths occurring once. When ophthalmopathy did not progress within 18 months, Graves' hyperthyroidism was considered stable. Extraction of PBMCs used about 9.2 ml of fresh peripheral blood. The germline V gene has CDR1 MGHDK and CDR2 SYGVNS. The germline V and J ends were trimmed by 4 bases and 6 bases, with 15 bases remaining between them. There are 14 residues in the CDR3.

The TCR was taken from a man aged 18 to 30 with Graves' hyperthyroidism. The specimen was blood. This chain joins TRBV25-1 and TRBJ1-2; D is perhaps TRBD1 (6 bases). CDR3 in DNA: TGTGCCAGCAGTGGAAGGGGGGGGGCGGATGGCTACACCTTC. Encoded protein: CASSGRGGADGYTF.